This paragraph reports one TCR beta chain. What it recognizes is unknown. These data originate in a study of T cell responses to AZD1222 COVID-19 vaccine. Generated by immunoSEQ multiplex PCR, the TCRdb table keeps only in-frame clones and is missing some. The sample includes about 84,000 clones, roughly nine tenths of them seen just once. Regarding the study as a whole: Spike-specific TCRs gained breadth and depth after people received two AZD1222 doses. Samples come after the peak T cell response, not at day 14.

The TCR comes from an adult in good health. Sequenced here: peripheral blood, sampled on day 0 of AZD1222 vaccination.

CDR3 protein: CASSWKGGTEAFF. In DNA, the CDR3 is TGTGCCAGCAGTTGGAAGGGAGGGACTGAAGCTTTCTTT. The rearrangement joins TRBV12-3 or TRBV12-4 to TRBJ1-1; D unclear. Trimming shortened V by 4 bases and J by 5 bases, and 11 bases separated the two germline ends. The CDR3 extends over 13 amino acids.